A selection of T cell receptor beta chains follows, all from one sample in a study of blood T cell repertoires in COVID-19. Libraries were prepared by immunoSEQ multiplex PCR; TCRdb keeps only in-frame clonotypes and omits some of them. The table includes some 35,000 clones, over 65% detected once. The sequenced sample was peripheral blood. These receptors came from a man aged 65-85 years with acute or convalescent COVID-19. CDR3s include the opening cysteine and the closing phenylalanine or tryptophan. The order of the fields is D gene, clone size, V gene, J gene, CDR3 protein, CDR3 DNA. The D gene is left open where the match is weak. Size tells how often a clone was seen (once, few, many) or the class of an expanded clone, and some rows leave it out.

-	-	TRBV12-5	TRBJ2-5	CASGSPGYEETQYF	TGTGCTAGTGGTTCGCCGGGGTATGAAGAGACCCAGTACTTC
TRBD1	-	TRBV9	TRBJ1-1	CASSFGQGASGTEAFF	TGTGCCAGCAGCTTCGGACAGGGGGCTTCGGGAACTGAAGCTTTCTTT
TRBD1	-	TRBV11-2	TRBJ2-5	CASSLVRWGQSGETQYF	TGTGCCAGCAGCCTTGTTAGGTGGGGACAGTCGGGAGAGACCCAGTACTTC
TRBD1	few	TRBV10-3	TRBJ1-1	CAIRGQSMNTEAFF	TGTGCCATCAGGGGACAGTCTATGAACACTGAAGCTTTCTTT
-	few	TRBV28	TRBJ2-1	CASNSSCRSEQFF	TGTGCCAGCAACTCCTCATGTAGAAGTGAGCAGTTCTTC
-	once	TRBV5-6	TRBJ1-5	CASSLSGQPQHF	TGTGCCAGCAGCTTGAGCGGTCAGCCCCAGCATTTT
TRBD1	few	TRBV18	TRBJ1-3	CASSRDRGSLPSGNTIYF	TGTGCCAGCTCAAGGGACAGGGGGTCGTTGCCCTCTGGAAACACCATATATTTT
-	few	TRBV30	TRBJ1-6	CAWRNGRRTNSPLHF	TGTGCCTGGAGAAATGGACGGAGGACTAATTCACCCCTCCACTTT
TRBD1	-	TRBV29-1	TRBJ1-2	CSVETGAYGYTF	TGCAGCGTTGAAACAGGGGCCTATGGCTACACCTTC
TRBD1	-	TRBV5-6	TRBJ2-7	CASRIRDRGGEQYF	TGTGCCAGCAGGATCCGGGACAGGGGTGGCGAGCAGTACTTC
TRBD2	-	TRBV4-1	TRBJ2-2	CASSRQTTSGGAVGELFF	TGCGCCAGCAGCCGACAAACGACTAGCGGGGGGGCCGTCGGGGAGCTGTTTTTT
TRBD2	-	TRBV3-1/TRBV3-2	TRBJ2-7	CASSRTSGRANEQYF	TGTGCCAGCAGCCGGACTAGCGGGAGGGCCAACGAGCAGTACTTC
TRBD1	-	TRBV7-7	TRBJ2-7	CASSLSPGQGDEQYF	TGTGCCAGCAGCTTGTCACCGGGACAGGGCGACGAGCAGTACTTC
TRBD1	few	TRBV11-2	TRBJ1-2	CASSSTMTGIYYGYTF	TGTGCCAGCAGCTCAACAATGACAGGGATCTATTATGGCTACACCTTC
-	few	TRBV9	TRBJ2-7	CASSVAHIPGEQYF	TGTGCCAGCAGCGTAGCCCACATACCGGGAGAGCAGTACTTC
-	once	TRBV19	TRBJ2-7	CASSMGDNNYEQYF	TGTGCCAGTAGTATGGGGGACAACAACTACGAGCAGTACTTC
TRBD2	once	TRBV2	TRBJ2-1	CASSVRWGTNNEQFF	TGTGCCAGCAGTGTTAGGTGGGGGACTAACAATGAGCAGTTCTTC
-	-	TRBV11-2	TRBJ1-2	CASRPPGRRALGYTF	TGTGCCAGCAGGCCCCCGGGTAGGCGCGCCCTCGGCTACACCTTC
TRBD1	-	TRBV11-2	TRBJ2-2	CASSPLGGVGTGELFF	TGTGCCAGCAGTCCCTTAGGGGGCGTAGGTACCGGGGAGCTGTTTTTT
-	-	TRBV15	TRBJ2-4	CATSRGTEGIQYF	TGTGCCACCAGCAGAGGGACAGAGGGTATTCAGTACTTC
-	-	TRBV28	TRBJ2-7	CASSLGHSYEQYF	TGTGCCAGCAGTTTAGGCCATTCCTACGAGCAGTACTTC
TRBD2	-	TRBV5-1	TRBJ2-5	CASSGTSGGAETQYF	TGCGCCAGCAGTGGAACTAGCGGGGGGGCAGAGACCCAGTACTTC
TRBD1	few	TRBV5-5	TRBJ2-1	CASSAGQGSSYNEQFF	TGTGCCAGCAGCGCGGGACAGGGGAGCTCCTACAATGAGCAGTTCTTC
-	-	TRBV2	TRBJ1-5	CASTTGFGGQPQHF	TGTGCCAGCACAACAGGGTTTGGTGGTCAGCCCCAGCATTTT
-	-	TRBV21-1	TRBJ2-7	CASSKVSTAISYEQYF	TGTGCCAGCAGCAAAGTCTCCACAGCTATCTCCTACGAGCAGTACTTC
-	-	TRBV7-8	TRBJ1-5	CASSSESRENNQPQHF	TGTGCCAGCAGCTCAGAGTCACGGGAAAACAATCAGCCCCAGCATTTT
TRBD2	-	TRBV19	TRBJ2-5	CASSKELAGGTETQYF	TGTGCCAGTAGTAAGGAGCTAGCGGGAGGCACGGAGACCCAGTACTTC
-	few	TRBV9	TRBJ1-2	CASSLPGGAAYGYTF	TGTGCCAGCAGCCTCCCCGGGGGGGCTGCCTATGGCTACACCTTC
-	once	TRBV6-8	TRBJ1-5	CASRKNYRAQENQPQHF	TGTGCCAGCAGGAAGAATTACAGGGCCCAGGAGAATCAGCCCCAGCATTTT
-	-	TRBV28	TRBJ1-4	CASSGVTGLNEKLFF	TGTGCCAGCAGTGGGGTGACAGGCCTCAATGAAAAACTGTTTTTT
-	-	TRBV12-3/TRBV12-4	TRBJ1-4	CASRPVRGEKLFF	TGTGCCAGCAGACCGGTCAGGGGTGAAAAACTGTTTTTT
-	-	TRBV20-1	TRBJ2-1	CSARDGFAQFF	TGCAGTGCTAGAGACGGGTTCGCGCAGTTCTTC
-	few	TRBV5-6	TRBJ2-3	CASSFAVTDTQYF	TGTGCCAGCAGCTTTGCGGTTACAGATACGCAGTATTTT
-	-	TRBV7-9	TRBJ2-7	CASSSGWGPEQYF	TGTGCCAGCAGCTCTGGATGGGGCCCCGAGCAGTACTTC
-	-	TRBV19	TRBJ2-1	CASSISVGDSYNEQFF	TGTGCCAGTAGTATTTCTGTCGGGGACTCGTACAATGAGCAGTTCTTC
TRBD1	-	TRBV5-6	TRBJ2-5	CASSQSGTGIETQYF	TGTGCCAGCAGCCAATCCGGGACAGGGATAGAGACCCAGTACTTC
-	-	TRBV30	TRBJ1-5	CAWSMGASNQPQHF	TGTGCCTGGAGTATGGGGGCGAGCAATCAGCCCCAGCATTTT
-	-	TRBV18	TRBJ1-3	CASSPGPGNTIYF	TGTGCCAGCTCACCAGGGCCTGGAAACACCATATATTTT
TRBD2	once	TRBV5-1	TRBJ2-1	CASSLGLAGGRRNEQFF	TGCGCCAGCAGCCTTGGACTAGCGGGGGGGCGGCGCAATGAGCAGTTCTTC
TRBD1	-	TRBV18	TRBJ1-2	CASSPQTGGLGYTF	TGTGCCAGCTCACCGCAGACAGGGGGCCTTGGCTACACCTTC
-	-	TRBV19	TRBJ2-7	CASSTMPGAPSYEQYF	TGTGCCAGTAGTACCATGCCAGGGGCCCCCTCCTACGAGCAGTACTTC
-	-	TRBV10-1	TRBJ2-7	CASSASGPRGEQYF	TGCGCCAGCAGTGCATCAGGGCCCAGAGGCGAGCAGTACTTC
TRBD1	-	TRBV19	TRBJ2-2	CASSILGGQGTGELFF	TGTGCCAGTAGTATACTGGGGGGACAGGGCACCGGGGAGCTGTTTTTT
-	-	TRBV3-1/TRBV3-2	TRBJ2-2	CASSLVAQGRAGELFF	TGTGCCAGCAGCCTGGTCGCCCAGGGGAGGGCCGGGGAGCTGTTTTTT
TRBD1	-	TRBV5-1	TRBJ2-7	CASGTGSSYEQYF	TGCGCCAGTGGGACAGGGAGCTCCTACGAGCAGTACTTC
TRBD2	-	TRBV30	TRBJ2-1	CAWSAIWTSGGNEQFF	TGTGCCTGGAGCGCCATTTGGACTAGCGGGGGCAATGAGCAGTTCTTC
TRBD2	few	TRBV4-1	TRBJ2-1	CASSQSRTSGNNEQFF	TGCGCCAGCAGCCAATCCCGGACTAGCGGAAACAATGAGCAGTTCTTC
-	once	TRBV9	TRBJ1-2	CASSVGSGNKGYTF	TGTGCCAGCAGCGTAGGGTCAGGGAATAAAGGCTACACCTTC
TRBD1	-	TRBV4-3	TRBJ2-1	CASSHLAGGRDEQFF	TGCGCCAGCAGCCACCTTGCAGGGGGCAGAGATGAGCAGTTCTTC
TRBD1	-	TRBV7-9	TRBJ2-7	CASSSTGLGEQYF	TGTGCCAGCAGCTCGACAGGGTTAGGCGAGCAGTACTTC
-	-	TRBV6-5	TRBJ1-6	CASRKDLMLNSPLHF	TGTGCCAGCAGGAAGGACTTGATGCTTAATTCACCCCTCCACTTT
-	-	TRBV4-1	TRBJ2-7	CASSDSKTYEQYF	TGCGCCAGCAGCGACAGCAAGACCTACGAGCAGTACTTC
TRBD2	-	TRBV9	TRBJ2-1	CASSVTGTTYNEQFF	TGTGCCAGCAGCGTCACCGGGACTACCTACAATGAGCAGTTCTTC
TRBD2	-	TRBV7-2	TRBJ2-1	CASSYWTRGNEQFF	TGTGCCAGCAGCTACTGGACTAGGGGCAATGAGCAGTTCTTC
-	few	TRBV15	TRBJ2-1	CATSRDLGGSYNEQFF	TGTGCCACCAGCAGAGATTTGGGGGGCTCCTACAATGAGCAGTTCTTC